The rows below give T cell receptor beta chains drawn from one sample of a study of technical replicates of blood from several donors. This table comes from immunoSEQ multiplex PCR, and its TCRdb copy is limited to in-frame clones, with some not included. The table records 44,000 or so clones, 90% to 95% of them present only once. What was sequenced was PBMCs. The receptors shown here come from a human donor in good health. Some clones in this sample may be carry-over from other donors' samples. The CDR3 runs from the conserved cysteine through the conserved F or W. The D gene is left open where the match is weak. Clone size, where shown, is once, few, many, or a class for clones that have expanded.

TRBJ2-2	few	-	TRBV7-3	CASSPQNTGELFF	TGTGCCAGCAGCCCCCAGAACACCGGGGAGCTGTTTTTT
TRBJ2-5	-	-	TRBV9	CASSVGPGKETQYF	TGTGCCAGCAGCGTAGGGCCGGGGAAAGAGACCCAGTACTTC
TRBJ1-1	-	-	TRBV6-6	CASSYLSGGRSEAFF	TGTGCCAGCAGTTACTTAAGCGGGGGACGATCGGAAGCTTTCTTT
TRBJ2-1	-	-	TRBV20-1	CSARPTREQFF	TGCAGTGCTCGGCCAACCAGGGAGCAGTTCTTC
TRBJ1-1	-	-	TRBV7-9	CASSLDRGLGFTEAFF	TGTGCCAGCAGCTTAGACCGGGGGTTGGGGTTCACTGAAGCTTTCTTT
TRBJ2-7	-	-	TRBV4-1	CASSPHSNSYEQYF	TGCGCCAGCAGCCCCCACAGTAACTCCTACGAGCAGTACTTC
TRBJ1-2	-	TRBD1	TRBV6-5	CASRQGGLGYTF	TGTGCCAGCAGGCAAGGGGGCTTGGGCTACACCTTC
TRBJ1-4	-	TRBD1	TRBV28	CASSGDSLREKLFF	TGTGCCAGCAGCGGGGACAGTCTAAGAGAAAAACTGTTTTTT
TRBJ1-1	-	-	TRBV27	CASSLSPDRYTEAFF	TGTGCCAGCAGTTTATCGCCTGACAGATACACTGAAGCTTTCTTT
TRBJ2-3	-	TRBD2	TRBV11-2	CASSQLAGGPPTQYF	TGTGCCAGCAGTCAACTAGCGGGAGGGCCTCCGACGCAGTATTTT
TRBJ2-1	-	TRBD2	TRBV4-3	CASTPGLVSNEQFF	TGCGCCAGCACTCCCGGACTAGTCAGCAATGAGCAGTTCTTC
TRBJ1-2	-	-	TRBV6-5	CASAPPQGYGYTF	TGTGCCAGCGCCCCCCCTCAGGGCTATGGCTACACCTTC
TRBJ1-2	-	TRBD1	TRBV7-2	CASSMDRVNYGYTF	TGTGCCAGCAGCATGGACAGGGTCAACTATGGCTACACCTTC
TRBJ2-2	-	TRBD2	TRBV5-1	CASRGGLAGGPTGELFF	TGCGCCAGCCGGGGGGGACTAGCGGGGGGGCCCACCGGGGAGCTGTTTTTT